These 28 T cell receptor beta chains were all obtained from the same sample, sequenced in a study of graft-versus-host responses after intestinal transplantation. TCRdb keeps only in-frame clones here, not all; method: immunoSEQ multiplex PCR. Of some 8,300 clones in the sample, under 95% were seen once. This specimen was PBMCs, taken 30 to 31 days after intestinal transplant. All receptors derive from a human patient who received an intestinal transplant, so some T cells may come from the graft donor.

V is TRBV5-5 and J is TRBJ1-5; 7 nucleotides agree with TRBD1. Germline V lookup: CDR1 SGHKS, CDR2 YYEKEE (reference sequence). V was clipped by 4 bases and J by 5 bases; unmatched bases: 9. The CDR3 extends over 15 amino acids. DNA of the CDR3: TGTGCCAGCAGCATCATAGCAGGGGGGCATCAGCCCCAGCATTTT. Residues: CASSIIAGGHQPQHF.

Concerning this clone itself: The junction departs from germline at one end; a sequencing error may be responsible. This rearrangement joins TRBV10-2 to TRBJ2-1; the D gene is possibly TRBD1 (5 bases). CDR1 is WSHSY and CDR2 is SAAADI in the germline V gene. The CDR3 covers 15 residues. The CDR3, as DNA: TGCGCCAGCAGTCCGACAGATTACTCCAACAATGAGCAGTTCTTC. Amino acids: CASSPTDYSNNEQFF.

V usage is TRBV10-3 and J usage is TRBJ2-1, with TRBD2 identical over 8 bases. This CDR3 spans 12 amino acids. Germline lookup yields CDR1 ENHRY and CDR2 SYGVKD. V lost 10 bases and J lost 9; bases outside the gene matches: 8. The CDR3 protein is CATTGLAGEQFF. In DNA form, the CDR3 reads TGTGCCACCACCGGACTAGCTGGTGAGCAGTTCTTC.

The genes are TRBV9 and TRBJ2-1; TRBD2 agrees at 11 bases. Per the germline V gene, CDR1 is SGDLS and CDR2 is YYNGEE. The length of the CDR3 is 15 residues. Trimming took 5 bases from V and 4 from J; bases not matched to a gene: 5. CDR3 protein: CASSGSGGEYNEQFF. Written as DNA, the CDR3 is TGTGCCAGCAGTGGTAGCGGGGGGGAGTACAATGAGCAGTTCTTC.

CDR3 region: CASSHPSYDEQYF. The CDR3 nucleotides are TGTGCCAGCAGCCATCCGAGTTACGACGAGCAGTACTTC. The V gene is TRBV9, the J gene TRBJ2-7; D not resolved. V was pared by 4 bases and J by 5 bases, with 13 bases between. The germline V gene encodes CDR1 SGDLS and CDR2 YYNGEE. This CDR3 is built from 13 residues.

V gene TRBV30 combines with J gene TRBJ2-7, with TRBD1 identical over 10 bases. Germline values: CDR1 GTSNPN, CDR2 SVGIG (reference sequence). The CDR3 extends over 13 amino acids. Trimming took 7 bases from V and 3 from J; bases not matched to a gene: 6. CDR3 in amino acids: CALTRTGGYEQYF. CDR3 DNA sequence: TGTGCCTTGACCCGGACAGGGGGCTACGAGCAGTACTTC.

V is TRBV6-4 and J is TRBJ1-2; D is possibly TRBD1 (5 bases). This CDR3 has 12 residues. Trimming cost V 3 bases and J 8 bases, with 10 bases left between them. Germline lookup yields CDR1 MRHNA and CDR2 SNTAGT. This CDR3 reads CASSERQKGYTF. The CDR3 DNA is TGTGCCAGCAGTGAAAGACAGAAAGGCTACACCTTC.

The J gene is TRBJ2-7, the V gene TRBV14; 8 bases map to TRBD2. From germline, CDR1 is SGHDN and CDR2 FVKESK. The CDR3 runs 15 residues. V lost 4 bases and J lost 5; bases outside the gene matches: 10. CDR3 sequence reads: CASSPLTGRGDEQYF. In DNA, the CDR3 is TGTGCCAGCAGCCCCCTCACTGGGCGGGGGGACGAGCAGTACTTC.

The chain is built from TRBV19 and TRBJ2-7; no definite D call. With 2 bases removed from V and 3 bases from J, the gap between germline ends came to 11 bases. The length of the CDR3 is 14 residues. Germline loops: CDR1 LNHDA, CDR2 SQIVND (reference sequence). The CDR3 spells CASSIYGGNYEQYF. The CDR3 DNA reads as TGTGCCAGTAGTATATACGGCGGAAACTACGAGCAGTACTTC.

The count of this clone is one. CDR3 sequence (DNA): TGTGCCAGCAGCGACAGGGTAGGCGGAAACACCATATATTTT. This translates into CASSDRVGGNTIYF. The chain has TRBV9 and TRBJ1-3; tentatively, D is TRBD1 (6 bases). V was trimmed by 3 bases and J by 4 bases, leaving 11 bases between them. The germline V gene encodes CDR1 SGDLS and CDR2 YYNGEE. The CDR3 sequence is 14 residues long.

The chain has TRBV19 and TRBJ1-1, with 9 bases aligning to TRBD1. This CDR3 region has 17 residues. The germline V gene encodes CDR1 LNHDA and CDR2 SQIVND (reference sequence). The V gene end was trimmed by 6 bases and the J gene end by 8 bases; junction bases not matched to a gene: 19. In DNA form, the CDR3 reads TGTGCCAGTAGCACCTCCGGGACAGGGCTCGTCGAGAGGGAAGCTTTCTTT. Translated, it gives CASSTSGTGLVEREAFF. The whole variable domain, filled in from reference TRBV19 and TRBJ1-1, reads DGGITQSPKYLFRKEGQNVTLSCEQNLNHDAMYWYRQDPGQGLRLIYYSQIVNDFQKGDIAEGYSVSREKKESFPLTVTSAQKNPTAFYLCASSTSGTGLVEREAFFGQGTRLTVV.

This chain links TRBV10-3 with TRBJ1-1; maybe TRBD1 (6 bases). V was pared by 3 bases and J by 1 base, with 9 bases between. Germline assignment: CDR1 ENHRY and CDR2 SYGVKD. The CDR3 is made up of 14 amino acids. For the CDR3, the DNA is TGTGCCATCAGTGAAGGGGGTGGGAACACTGAAGCTTTCTTT. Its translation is CAISEGGGNTEAFF.

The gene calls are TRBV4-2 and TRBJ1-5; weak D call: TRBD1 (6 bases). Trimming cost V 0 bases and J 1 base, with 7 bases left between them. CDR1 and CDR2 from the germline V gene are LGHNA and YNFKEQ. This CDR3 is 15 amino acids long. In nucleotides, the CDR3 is TGTGCCAGCAGCCAAGATAGGGGGAGCAATCAGCCCCAGCATTTT. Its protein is CASSQDRGSNQPQHF.

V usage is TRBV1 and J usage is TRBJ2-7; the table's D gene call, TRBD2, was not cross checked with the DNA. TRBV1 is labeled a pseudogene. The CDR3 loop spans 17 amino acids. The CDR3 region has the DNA TGCACCAGCAGCCAAGAAGATTCTCAAGGTAGCGGGTACGAGCAGTACTTC. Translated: CTSSQEDSQGSGYEQYF.

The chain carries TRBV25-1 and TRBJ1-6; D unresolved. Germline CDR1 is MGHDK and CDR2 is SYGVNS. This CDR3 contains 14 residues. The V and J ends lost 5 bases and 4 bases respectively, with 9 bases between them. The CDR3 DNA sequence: TGTGCCAGCAGTAACCGGGTATATAATTCACCCCTCCACTTT. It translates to CASSNRVYNSPLHF.

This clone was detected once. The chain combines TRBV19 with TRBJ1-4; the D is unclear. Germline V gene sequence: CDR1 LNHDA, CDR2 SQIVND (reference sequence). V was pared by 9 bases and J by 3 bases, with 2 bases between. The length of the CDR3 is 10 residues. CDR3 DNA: TGTGCCAGGCCTAATGAAAAACTGTTTTTT. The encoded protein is CARPNEKLFF.

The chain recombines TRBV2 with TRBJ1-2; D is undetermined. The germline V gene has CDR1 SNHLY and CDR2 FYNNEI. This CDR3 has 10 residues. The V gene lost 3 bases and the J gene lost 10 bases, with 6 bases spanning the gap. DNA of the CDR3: TGTGCCAGCAGTGATAAAGACTACACCTTC. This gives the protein CASSDKDYTF.

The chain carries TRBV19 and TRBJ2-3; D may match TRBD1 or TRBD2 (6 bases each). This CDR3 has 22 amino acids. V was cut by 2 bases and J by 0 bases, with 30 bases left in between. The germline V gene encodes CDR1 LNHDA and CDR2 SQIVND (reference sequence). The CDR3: CASSISHYSPYTGRQSTDTQYF. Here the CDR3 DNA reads TGTGCCAGTAGTATATCCCACTATTCGCCCTATACAGGGAGGCAGAGCACAGATACGCAGTATTTT.

CDR3 sequence: CASSPGTGGQPQHF. CDR3 DNA: TGTGCCAGCTCACCCGGGACAGGGGGGCAGCCCCAGCATTTT. The genes are TRBV18 and TRBJ1-5, with 11 bases identical to TRBD1. Germline loops: CDR1 KGHSH, CDR2 LQKENI. The CDR3 sequence is 14 residues long. V lost 3 bases to trimming and J lost 7 bases; unmatched junction nucleotides: 2.

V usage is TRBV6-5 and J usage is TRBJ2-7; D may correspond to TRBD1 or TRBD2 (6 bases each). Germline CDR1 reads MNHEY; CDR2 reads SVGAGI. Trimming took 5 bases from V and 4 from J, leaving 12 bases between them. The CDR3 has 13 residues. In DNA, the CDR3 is TGTGCCAGCAGTGAGGGGGGTCAGTACGAGCAGTACTTC. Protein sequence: CASSEGGQYEQYF.

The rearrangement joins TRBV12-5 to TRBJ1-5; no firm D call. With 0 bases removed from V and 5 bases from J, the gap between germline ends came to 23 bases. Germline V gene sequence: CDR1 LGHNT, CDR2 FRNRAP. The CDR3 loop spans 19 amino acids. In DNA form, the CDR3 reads TGTGCTAGTGGTTTGGTAGTATTTGTGTTCGGGGATGAGTATCAGCCCCAGCATTTT. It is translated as CASGLVVFVFGDEYQPQHF.

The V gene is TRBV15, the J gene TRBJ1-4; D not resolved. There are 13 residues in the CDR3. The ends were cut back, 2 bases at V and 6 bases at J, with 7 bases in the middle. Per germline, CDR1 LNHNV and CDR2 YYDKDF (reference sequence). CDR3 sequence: CATSRTPDEKLFF. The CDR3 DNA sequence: TGTGCCACCAGCAGAACGCCAGATGAAAAACTGTTTTTT.

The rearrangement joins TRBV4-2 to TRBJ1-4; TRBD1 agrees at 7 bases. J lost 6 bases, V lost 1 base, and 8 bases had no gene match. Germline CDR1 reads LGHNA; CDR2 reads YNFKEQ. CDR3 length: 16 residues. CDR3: CASSQVFGTVYEKLFF. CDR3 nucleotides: TGTGCCAGCAGCCAAGTCTTTGGGACAGTCTATGAAAAACTGTTTTTT.

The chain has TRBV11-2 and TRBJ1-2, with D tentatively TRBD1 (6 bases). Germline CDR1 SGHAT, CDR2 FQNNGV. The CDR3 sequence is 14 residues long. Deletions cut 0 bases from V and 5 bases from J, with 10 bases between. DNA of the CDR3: TGTGCCAGCAGCTTAGAGACAGGATCTTATGGCTACACCTTC. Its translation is CASSLETGSYGYTF.

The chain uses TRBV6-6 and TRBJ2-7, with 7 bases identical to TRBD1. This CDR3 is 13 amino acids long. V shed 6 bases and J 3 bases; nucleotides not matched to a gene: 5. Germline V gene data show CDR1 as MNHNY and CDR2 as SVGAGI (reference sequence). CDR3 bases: TGTGCCAGCAGCCCGACAGGGAACTACGAGCAGTACTTC. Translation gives CASSPTGNYEQYF.

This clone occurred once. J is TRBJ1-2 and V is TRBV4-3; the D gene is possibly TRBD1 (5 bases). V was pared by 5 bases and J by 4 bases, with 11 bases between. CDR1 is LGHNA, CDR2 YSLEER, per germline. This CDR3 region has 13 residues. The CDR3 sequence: CASSTWRGYGYTF. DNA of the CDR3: TGCGCCAGCAGCACCTGGAGGGGCTATGGCTACACCTTC.

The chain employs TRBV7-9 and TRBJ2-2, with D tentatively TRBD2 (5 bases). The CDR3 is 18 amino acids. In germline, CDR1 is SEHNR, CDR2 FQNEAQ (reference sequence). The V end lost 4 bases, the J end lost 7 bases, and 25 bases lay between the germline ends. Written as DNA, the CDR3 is TGTGCCAGCAGCTCCACGGACGGGATACCCGGATACAGCGGGGAGCTGTTTTTT. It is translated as CASSSTDGIPGYSGELFF.

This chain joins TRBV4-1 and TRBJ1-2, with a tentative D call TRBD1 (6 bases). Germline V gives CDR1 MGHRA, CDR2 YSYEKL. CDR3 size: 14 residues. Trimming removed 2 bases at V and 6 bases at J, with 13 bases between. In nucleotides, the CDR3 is TGCGCCAGCAGCCAACCTGGACAGATAGATGGCTACACCTTC. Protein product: CASSQPGQIDGYTF.